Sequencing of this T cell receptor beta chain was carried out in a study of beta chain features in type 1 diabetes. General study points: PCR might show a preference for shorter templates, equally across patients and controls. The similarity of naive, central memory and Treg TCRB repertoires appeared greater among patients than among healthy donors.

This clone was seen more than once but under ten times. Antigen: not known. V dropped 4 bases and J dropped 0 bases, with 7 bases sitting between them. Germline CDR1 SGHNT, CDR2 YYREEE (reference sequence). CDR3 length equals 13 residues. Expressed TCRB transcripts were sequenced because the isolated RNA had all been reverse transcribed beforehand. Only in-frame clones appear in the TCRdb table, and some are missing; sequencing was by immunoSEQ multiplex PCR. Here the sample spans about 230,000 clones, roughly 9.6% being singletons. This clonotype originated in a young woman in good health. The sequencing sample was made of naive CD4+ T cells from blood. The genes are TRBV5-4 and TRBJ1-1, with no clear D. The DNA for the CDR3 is TGTGCCAGCAGCGCCGAGATGAACACTGAAGCTTTCTTT. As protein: CASSAEMNTEAFF.